This T cell receptor (beta chain) was captured in a study of OX40 agonist ivuxolimab in advanced cancers. About the full investigation: Ivuxolimab was a fully human IgG2 agonistic monoclonal antibody targeting the costimulatory receptor OX40 (CD134). Intravenous ivuxolimab was administered to patients every 2 weeks at six dose levels: 0.01, 0.1, 0.3, 1.5, 3 and 10 mg/kg. Among the 50 to 55 dose-escalation patients, around 19 had hepatocellular carcinoma, around 15 melanoma, 9 renal cell carcinoma and 9 head and neck cancer. In the dose-escalation cohort, 75% to 90% of patients were male, and the mean age was approximately 60 years with a range of roughly 20 to 85. Prior anti-PD-1, anti-PD-L1 or anti-CTLA-4 therapy was permitted, and 40% to 50% of dose-escalation patients had received checkpoint inhibitors. Partial responses occurred in three dose-escalation patients, of whom one had hepatocellular carcinoma and two had cutaneous melanoma. The point of sequencing TCRbeta in the periphery was to test whether ivuxolimab changed TCR sequence diversity and drove clonal T-cell expansion. The paper describes the monotherapy dose-escalation part (N of about 47 patients) of the phase I trial of ivuxolimab. General conclusions and limits of the study: Clonal expansion of both CD4+ and CD8+ blood T cells was observed from baseline to week 6 at doses 0.1 to 3.0 mg/kg. Antigen specificity was not determined for the clonally expanded peripheral T cells. Low levels of normalized T-cell clonal expansion were also seen in some patients who did not respond. In the 0.1-3.0 mg/kg groups, partial responders had among the lowest normalized peripheral clonal expansion, particularly in CD8+ T cells. After ivuxolimab, expanded clones were on average more numerous among CD8+ T cells than among CD4+ T cells.

On this clone itself: Its antigen has not been determined. Per-nucleotide qualities are absent, and no much larger clonotype sits a single base away.

The trial excluded patients who had a history of autoimmune disease or who were on systemic immunosuppression. In every dose cohort, peripheral blood was drawn for TCR sequencing at baseline, cycle 4 day 1, and cycle 7 day 1. Samples were obtained from an open-label, multicenter, first-in-human phase I dose-escalation trial of ivuxolimab. The trial enrolled adults with locally advanced or metastatic head and neck squamous cell, hepatocellular, melanoma or renal cell carcinoma. Before TCR sequencing, CD4+ and CD8+ T cells were separately sorted from peripheral blood. Genomic DNA was isolated from the sorted cells so that the TCRbeta CDR3 region could be sequenced. The immunoSEQ Assay was used for sequencing of TCRbeta CDR3 regions. Drawn from immuneACCESS, this table holds only the in-frame rearrangements with V and J called that TCRdb kept. Clones are partly lost; checked studies trace under half to an unresolved V gene and leave the rest unexplained. The table for this sample lists more than 25,000 clones; about 82% of them were counted only once. The top ten hold 26% of the sample.

The germline V gene gives CDR1 as MNHNS and CDR2 as SASEGT. Including the terminal cysteine and phenylalanine, the CDR3 comprises 14 residues. Of all the DNA, just the CDR3 is kept, 42 bases in frame from base 1. The V end loses 2 bases and the J end loses 4 bases, and a stretch of 11 bases separates them. The receptor comes from an adult with an advanced solid tumor such as melanoma, head and neck, liver or kidney cancer. The V and J genes are TRBV6-1 and TRBJ1-2; the D segment could be TRBD1, given 5 matching bases. Sequencing was performed on CD4+ or CD8+ T cells sorted from blood, taken in a trial of the OX40 agonist ivuxolimab. The CDR3 region: CASSEPPGSYGYTF. In nucleotides, the sequence is TGTGCCAGCAGTGAACCACCAGGGAGCTATGGCTACACCTTC.